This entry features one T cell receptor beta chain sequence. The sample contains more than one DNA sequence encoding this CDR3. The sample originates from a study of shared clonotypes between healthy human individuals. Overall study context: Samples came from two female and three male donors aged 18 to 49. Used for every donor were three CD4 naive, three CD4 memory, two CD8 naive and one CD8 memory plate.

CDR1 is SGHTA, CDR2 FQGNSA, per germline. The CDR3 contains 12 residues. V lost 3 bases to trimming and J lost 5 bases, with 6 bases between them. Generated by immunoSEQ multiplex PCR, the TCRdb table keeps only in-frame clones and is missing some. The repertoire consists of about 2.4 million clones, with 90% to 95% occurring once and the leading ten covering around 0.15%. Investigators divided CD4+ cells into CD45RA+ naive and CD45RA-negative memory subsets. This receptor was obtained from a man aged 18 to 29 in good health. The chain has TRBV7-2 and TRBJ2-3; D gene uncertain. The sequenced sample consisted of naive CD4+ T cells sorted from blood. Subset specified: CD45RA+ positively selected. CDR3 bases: TGTGCCAGCAGCTTCATAGGAGATACGCAGTATTTT. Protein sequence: CASSFIGDTQYF.